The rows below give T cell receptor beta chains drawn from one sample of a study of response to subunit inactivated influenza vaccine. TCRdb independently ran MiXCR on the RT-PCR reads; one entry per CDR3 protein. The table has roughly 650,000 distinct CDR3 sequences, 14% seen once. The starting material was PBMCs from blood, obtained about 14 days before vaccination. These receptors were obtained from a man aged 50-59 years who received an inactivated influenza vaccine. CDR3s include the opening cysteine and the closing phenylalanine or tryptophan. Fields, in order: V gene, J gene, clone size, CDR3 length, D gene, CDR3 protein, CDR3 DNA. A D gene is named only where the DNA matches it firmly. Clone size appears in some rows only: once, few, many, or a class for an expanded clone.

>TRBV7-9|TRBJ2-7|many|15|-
CASSSQRSEVGEQYF
TGTGCCAGCAGCTCGCAACGGTCGGAAGTAGGGGAGCAGTACTTC
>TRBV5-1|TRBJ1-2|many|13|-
CASSLAGDYGYTF
TGTGCCAGCAGCTTAGCAGGGGACTATGGCTACACCTTC
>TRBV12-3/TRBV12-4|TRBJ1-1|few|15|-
CASSLGYAMNTEAFF
TGTGCCAGCAGTTTAGGTTATGCGATGAACACTGAAGCTTTCTTT
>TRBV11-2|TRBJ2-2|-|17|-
CASSPRWDAIDTGELFF
TGTGCCAGCAGCCCTAGATGGGACGCGATTGACACCGGGGAGCTGTTTTTT
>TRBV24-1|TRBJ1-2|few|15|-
CATSDLDRDNYGYTF
TGTGCCACCAGTGATTTGGACAGAGATAACTATGGCTACACCTTC
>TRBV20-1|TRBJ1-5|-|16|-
CSVPRAGTFSNQPQHF
TGCAGTGTCCCCCGTGCGGGCACCTTTAGCAATCAGCCCCAGCATTTT
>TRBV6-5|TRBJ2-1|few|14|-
CASSYGQNYNEQFF
TGTGCCAGCAGTTACGGACAGAACTACAATGAGCAGTTCTTC
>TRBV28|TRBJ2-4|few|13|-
CASSLPTVGIQYF
TGTGCCAGCAGTTTACCGACCGTCGGCATTCAGTACTTC
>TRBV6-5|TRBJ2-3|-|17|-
CASSYSTPGAFTDTQYF
TGTGCCAGCAGTTACTCGACCCCAGGGGCATTCACAGATACGCAGTATTTT
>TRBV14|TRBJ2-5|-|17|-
CASSKLPDFLQQETQYF
TGTGCCAGCAGCAAATTGCCAGATTTTCTCCAACAAGAGACCCAGTACTTC
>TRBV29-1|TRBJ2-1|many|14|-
CSVVGSLTYNEQFF
TGCAGCGTTGTGGGGTCGCTAACCTACAATGAGCAGTTCTTC
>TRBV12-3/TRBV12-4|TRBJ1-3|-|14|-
CASSIGFSGNTIYF
TGTGCCAGCAGTATCGGGTTCTCTGGAAACACCATATATTTT
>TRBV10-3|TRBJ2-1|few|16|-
CAISESWQGNHNEQFF
TGTGCCATCAGTGAGTCGTGGCAGGGGAATCACAATGAGCAGTTCTTC
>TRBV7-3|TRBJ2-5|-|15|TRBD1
CASSPGGTVPETQYF
TGTGCCAGCAGCCCAGGGGGCACAGTACCAGAGACCCAGTACTTC
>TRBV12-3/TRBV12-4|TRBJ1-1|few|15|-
CASSASGLGNTEAFF
TGTGCCAGCAGTGCCTCAGGATTGGGAAACACTGAAGCTTTCTTT
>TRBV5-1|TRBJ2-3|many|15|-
CASSLAQGSTDTQYF
TGTGCCAGCAGCTTAGCACAGGGAAGCACAGATACGCAGTATTTT
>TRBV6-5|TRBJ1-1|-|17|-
CASSLSDQTPLHTEAFF
TGTGCCAGCAGTCTCTCGGATCAAACACCACTGCACACTGAAGCTTTCTTT
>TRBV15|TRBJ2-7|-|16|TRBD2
CATSREPGLVWDEQYF
TGTGCCACCAGCAGAGAACCAGGACTAGTCTGGGACGAGCAGTACTTC
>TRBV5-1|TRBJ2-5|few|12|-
CASSSGGPGGYF
TGCGCCAGCAGCTCGGGCGGGCCAGGCGGGTACTTC
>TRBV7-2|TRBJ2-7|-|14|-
CASSVTRDTYEQYF
TGTGCCAGCAGCGTAACCAGGGATACCTACGAGCAGTACTTC
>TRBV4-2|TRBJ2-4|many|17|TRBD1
CASSQENAGTGSGIQYF
TGTGCCAGCAGCCAGGAAAACGCGGGGACAGGGAGTGGTATTCAGTACTTC
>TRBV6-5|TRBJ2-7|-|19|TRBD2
CASSYSRPQLAGGSYEQYF
TGTGCCAGCAGTTACTCGAGACCTCAACTAGCGGGGGGCTCCTACGAGCAGTACTTC
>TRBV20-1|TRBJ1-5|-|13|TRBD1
CSAGDRGYQPQHF
TGCAGTGCCGGCGACAGGGGCTACCAGCCCCAGCATTTT
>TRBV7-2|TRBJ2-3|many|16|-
CASSLAVSAAQDTQYF
TGTGCCAGCAGCTTAGCGGTTTCCGCGGCGCAGGATACGCAGTATTTT
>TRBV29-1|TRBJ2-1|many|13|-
CSVIPGADNEQFF
TGCAGCGTCATACCGGGGGCGGACAATGAGCAGTTCTTC
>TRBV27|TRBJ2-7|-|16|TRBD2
CASSLSRTSGRREQYF
TGTGCCAGCAGTTTATCCCGGACTAGCGGGAGGAGAGAGCAGTACTTC
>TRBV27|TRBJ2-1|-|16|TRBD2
CASNALAGSSYNEQFF
TGTGCCAGCAACGCTCTAGCGGGGAGCTCCTACAATGAGCAGTTCTTC
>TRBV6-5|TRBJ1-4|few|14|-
CASSYSGGEEKLFF
TGTGCCAGCAGTTACTCGGGTGGGGAGGAAAAACTGTTTTTT
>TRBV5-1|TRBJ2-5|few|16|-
CASSLATSRSQETQYF
TGCGCCAGCAGCTTGGCCACTAGCCGGAGCCAAGAGACCCAGTACTTC
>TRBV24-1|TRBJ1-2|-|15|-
CATSDTLTVNYGYTF
TGTGCCACCAGTGACACCCTGACAGTGAACTATGGCTACACCTTC
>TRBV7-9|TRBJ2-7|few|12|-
CASSLSGREEYF
TGTGCCAGCAGCTTAAGCGGACGGGAAGAGTACTTC
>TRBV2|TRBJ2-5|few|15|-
CASSEKPLAQETQYF
TGTGCCAGCAGTGAGAAGCCTCTGGCTCAAGAGACCCAGTACTTC
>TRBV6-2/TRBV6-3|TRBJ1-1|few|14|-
CASSYSAWGTEAFF
TGTGCCAGCAGTTACTCGGCTTGGGGCACTGAAGCTTTCTTT
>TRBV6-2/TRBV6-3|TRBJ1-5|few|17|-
CASRRGHFPAGNQPQHF
TGTGCCAGCCGTCGAGGACATTTCCCTGCGGGCAATCAGCCCCAGCATTTT
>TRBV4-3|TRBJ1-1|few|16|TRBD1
CASSHPQGEGGTEAFF
TGCGCCAGCAGCCACCCACAGGGGGAAGGTGGCACTGAAGCTTTCTTT
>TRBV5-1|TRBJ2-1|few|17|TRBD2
CASSLELATRSYNEQFF
TGCGCCAGCAGCTTGGAACTAGCGACCCGATCCTACAATGAGCAGTTCTTC
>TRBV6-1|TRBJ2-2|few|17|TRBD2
CASTGLAGVFGTGELFF
TGTGCCAGTACGGGACTAGCGGGAGTTTTCGGCACCGGGGAGCTGTTTTTT
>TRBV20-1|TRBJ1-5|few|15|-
CSASDNRVSNQPQHF
TGCAGTGCTAGCGACAACAGGGTTTCTAATCAGCCCCAGCATTTT
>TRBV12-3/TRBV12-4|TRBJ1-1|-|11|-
CASMEGGEAFF
TGTGCCAGCATGGAAGGGGGTGAAGCTTTCTTT
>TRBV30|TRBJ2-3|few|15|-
CAWSVRGPTSYTQYF
TGTGCCTGGAGTGTACGAGGCCCGACCAGCTATACGCAGTATTTT
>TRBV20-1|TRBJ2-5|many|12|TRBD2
CSVAGVRETQYF
TGCAGTGTAGCGGGAGTTCGGGAGACCCAGTACTTC
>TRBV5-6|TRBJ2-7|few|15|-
CASSLLRRGVNEQYF
TGTGCCAGCAGCCTGCTGCGACGAGGGGTGAATGAGCAGTACTTC
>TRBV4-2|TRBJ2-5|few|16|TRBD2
CASSYTSGRARETQYF
TGTGCCAGCAGCTACACTAGCGGGAGGGCCCGAGAGACCCAGTACTTC
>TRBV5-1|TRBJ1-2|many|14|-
CASSFTGSRDGYTF
TGCGCCAGCAGCTTTACGGGTTCCAGGGATGGCTACACCTTC
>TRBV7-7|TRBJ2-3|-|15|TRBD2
CASSLHSGSTDTQYF
TGTGCTAGCAGCTTACATAGCGGGAGCACAGATACGCAGTATTTT